These T cell receptor beta chains were read from a single sample in a study of blood T cell repertoires in COVID-19. The table came from immunoSEQ multiplex PCR; TCRdb's copy has only in-frame clones and leaves some out. The sample consists of 150,000 to 180,000 clones, around four fifths of them appearing once. Sequenced material: PBMCs or T cells enriched from blood (not recorded which). These TCRs come from a man aged 50-60 years who had recovered from COVID-19. Both conserved end residues are part of each CDR3. Each record gives: V gene, J gene, D gene, clone size, CDR3 protein, CDR3 DNA. The D gene is left open where the match is weak. The size of a clone is reported for some rows only, either as once, few or many, or as a class for expanded clones.

TRBV7-2	TRBJ1-1	.	.	CASSSPVGTEAFF	TGTGCCAGCAGCTCCCCTGTCGGCACTGAAGCTTTCTTT
TRBV6-5	TRBJ2-1	.	.	CASIEAGSDEQFF	TGTGCCAGCATAGAGGCGGGTTCCGATGAGCAGTTCTTC
TRBV7-8	TRBJ1-6	TRBD1	few	CASSPNRDRGNSPLHF	TGTGCCAGCAGCCCAAACCGGGACAGGGGAAATTCACCCCTCCACTTT
TRBV12-5	TRBJ1-1	TRBD1	.	CASGLVPDRGNTEAFF	TGTGCTAGTGGTTTGGTACCGGACAGGGGGAACACTGAAGCTTTCTTT
TRBV7-2	TRBJ2-2	TRBD2	.	CASSSKSGGENTGELFF	TGTGCCAGCAGCTCCAAGAGCGGGGGGGAAAACACCGGGGAGCTGTTTTTT
TRBV6-5	TRBJ2-7	TRBD2	.	CASSYSGLAGGSTQYF	TGTGCCAGCAGTTACTCGGGACTAGCGGGGGGAAGTACGCAGTACTTC
TRBV27	TRBJ2-6	.	.	CASRSSRFHSGANVLTF	TGTGCCAGCAGGAGTTCGCGGTTCCACTCTGGGGCCAACGTCCTGACTTTC
TRBV7-9	TRBJ2-7	.	.	CASSPVGGSGEQYF	TGTGCCAGCAGCCCTGTGGGGGGATCGGGCGAGCAGTACTTC
TRBV5-6	TRBJ2-7	.	.	CASSFGQVTYEQYF	TGTGCCAGCAGCTTTGGCCAGGTTACCTACGAGCAGTACTTC
TRBV6-2/TRBV6-3	TRBJ2-7	TRBD1	.	CASSSPQGFYEQYF	TGTGCCAGCAGTTCCCCACAGGGGTTCTACGAGCAGTACTTC
TRBV3-1/TRBV3-2	TRBJ2-3	.	.	CASSAPPEDTQYF	TGTGCCAGCAGCGCCCCTCCGGAGGATACGCAGTATTTT
TRBV9	TRBJ2-5	TRBD1	.	CASSPRQGSGQETQYF	TGTGCCAGCAGCCCCCGACAGGGGTCAGGGCAAGAGACCCAGTACTTC
TRBV7-9	TRBJ2-5	TRBD2	.	CASSLDGFSGGAETQYF	TGTGCCAGCAGCTTAGATGGATTTAGCGGGGGGGCGGAGACCCAGTACTTC
TRBV11-3	TRBJ1-3	.	.	CASSPLPRNGNTIYF	TGTGCCAGCAGCCCACTGCCCAGGAATGGAAACACCATATATTTT
TRBV6-6	TRBJ2-1	TRBD2	.	CASSYVGGVYNEQFF	TGTGCCAGCAGTTACGTCGGGGGGGTTTACAATGAGCAGTTCTTC
TRBV5-5	TRBJ1-3	TRBD1	.	CASSWATGGGNTIYF	TGTGCCAGCAGCTGGGCGACAGGGGGTGGAAACACCATATATTTT
TRBV7-2	TRBJ1-3	.	.	CASSSNYIGGVSGNTIYF	TGTGCCAGCAGCTCTAATTATATAGGGGGGGTCTCTGGAAACACCATATATTTT
TRBV11-1	TRBJ2-1	TRBD2	once	CASSSSGAGSYNEQFF	TGTGCCAGCAGCAGTAGCGGGGCCGGCTCCTACAATGAGCAGTTCTTC
TRBV6-1	TRBJ2-6	.	.	CASSERSGDGANVLTF	TGTGCCAGCAGTGAACGTTCAGGGGACGGGGCCAACGTCCTGACTTTC
TRBV5-4	TRBJ1-4	.	.	CASSIGHLTNEKLFF	TGTGCCAGCAGCATAGGACACCTAACTAATGAAAAACTGTTTTTT
TRBV18	TRBJ1-5	.	.	CASSPAGGNQPQHF	TGTGCCAGCTCACCGGCGGGGGGCAATCAGCCCCAGCATTTT